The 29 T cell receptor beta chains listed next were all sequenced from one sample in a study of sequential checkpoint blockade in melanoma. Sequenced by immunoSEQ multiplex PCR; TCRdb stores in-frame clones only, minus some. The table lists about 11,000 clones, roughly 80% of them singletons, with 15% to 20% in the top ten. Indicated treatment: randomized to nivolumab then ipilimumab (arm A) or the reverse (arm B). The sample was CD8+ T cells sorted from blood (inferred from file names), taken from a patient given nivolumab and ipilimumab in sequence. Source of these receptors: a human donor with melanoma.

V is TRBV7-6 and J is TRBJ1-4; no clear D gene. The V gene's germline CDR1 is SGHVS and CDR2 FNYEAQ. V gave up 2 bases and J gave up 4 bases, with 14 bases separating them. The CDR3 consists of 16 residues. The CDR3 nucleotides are TGTGCCAGCAGCTTATTCTCGGGAGGACTTAATGAAAAACTGTTTTTT. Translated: CASSLFSGGLNEKLFF.

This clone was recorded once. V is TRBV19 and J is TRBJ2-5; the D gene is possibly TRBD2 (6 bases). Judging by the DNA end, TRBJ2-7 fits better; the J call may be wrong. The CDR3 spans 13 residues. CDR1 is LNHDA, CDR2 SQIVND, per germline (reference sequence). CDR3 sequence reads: CASSPGTGYEQYF. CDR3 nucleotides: TGTGCCAGTAGTCCTGGGACTGGCTACGAGCAGTACTTC.

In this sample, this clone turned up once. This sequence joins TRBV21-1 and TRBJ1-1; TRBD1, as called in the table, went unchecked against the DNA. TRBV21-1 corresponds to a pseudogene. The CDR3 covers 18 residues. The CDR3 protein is CASSKEGTGERRNTEAFF. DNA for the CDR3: TGTGCCAGCAGCAAAGAGGGCACAGGGGAAAGGAGGAACACTGAAGCTTTCTTT.

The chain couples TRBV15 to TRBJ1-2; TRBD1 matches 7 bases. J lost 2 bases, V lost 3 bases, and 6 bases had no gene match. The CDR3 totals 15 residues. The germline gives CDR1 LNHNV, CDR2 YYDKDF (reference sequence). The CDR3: CATSSEGAPNYGYTF. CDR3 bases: TGTGCCACCAGCAGCGAGGGGGCCCCCAACTATGGCTACACCTTC.

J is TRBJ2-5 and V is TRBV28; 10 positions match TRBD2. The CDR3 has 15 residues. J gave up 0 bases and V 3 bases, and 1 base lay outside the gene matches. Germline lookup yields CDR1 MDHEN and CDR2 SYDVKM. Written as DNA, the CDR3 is TGTGCCAGCAGTTTGACTAGCGGGTACCAAGAGACCCAGTACTTC. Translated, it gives CASSLTSGYQETQYF.

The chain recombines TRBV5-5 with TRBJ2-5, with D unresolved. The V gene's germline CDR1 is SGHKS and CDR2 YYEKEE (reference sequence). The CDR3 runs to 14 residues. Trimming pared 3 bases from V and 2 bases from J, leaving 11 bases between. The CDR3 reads CASSSPTQQETQYF. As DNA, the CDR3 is TGTGCCAGCAGCTCCCCGACTCAACAAGAGACCCAGTACTTC.

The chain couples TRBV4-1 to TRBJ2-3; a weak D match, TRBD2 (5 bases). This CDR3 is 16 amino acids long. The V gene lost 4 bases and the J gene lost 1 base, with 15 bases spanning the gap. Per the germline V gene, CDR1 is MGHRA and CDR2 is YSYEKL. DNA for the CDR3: TGCGCCAGCAGCCCCAACTTTCCAGCGGGCACAGATACGCAGTATTTT. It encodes CASSPNFPAGTDTQYF.

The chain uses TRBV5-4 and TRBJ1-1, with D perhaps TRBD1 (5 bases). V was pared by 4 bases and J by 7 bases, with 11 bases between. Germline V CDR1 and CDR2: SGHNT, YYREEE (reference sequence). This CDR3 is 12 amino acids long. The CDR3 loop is CASSRATDEAFF. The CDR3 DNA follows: TGTGCCAGCAGCCGTGCGACAGATGAAGCTTTCTTT.

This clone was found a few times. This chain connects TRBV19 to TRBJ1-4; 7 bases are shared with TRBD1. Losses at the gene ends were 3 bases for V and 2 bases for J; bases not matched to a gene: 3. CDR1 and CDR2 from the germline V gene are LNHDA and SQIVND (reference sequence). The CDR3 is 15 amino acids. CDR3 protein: CASSIPGGTNEKLFF. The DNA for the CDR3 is TGTGCCAGTAGTATCCCAGGGGGGACTAATGAAAAACTGTTTTTT.

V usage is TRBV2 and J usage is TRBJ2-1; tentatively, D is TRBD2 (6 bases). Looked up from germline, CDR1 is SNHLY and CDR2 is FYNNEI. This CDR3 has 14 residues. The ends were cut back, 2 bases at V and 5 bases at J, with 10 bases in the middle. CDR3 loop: CASSEFGGNNEQFF. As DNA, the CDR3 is TGTGCCAGCAGTGAATTTGGGGGGAACAATGAGCAGTTCTTC.

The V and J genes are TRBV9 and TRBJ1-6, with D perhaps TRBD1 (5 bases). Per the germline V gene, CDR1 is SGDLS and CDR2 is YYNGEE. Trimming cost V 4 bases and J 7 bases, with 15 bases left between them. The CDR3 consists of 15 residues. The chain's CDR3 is CASSPRGNSNSPLHF. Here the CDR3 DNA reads TGTGCCAGCAGCCCACGGGGGAATTCGAATTCACCCCTCCACTTT.

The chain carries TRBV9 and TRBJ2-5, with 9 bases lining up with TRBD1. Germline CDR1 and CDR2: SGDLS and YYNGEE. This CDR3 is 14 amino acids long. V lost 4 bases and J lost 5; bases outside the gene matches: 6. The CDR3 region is CASSPDRGRETQYF. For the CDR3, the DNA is TGTGCCAGCAGCCCGGACAGGGGTCGGGAGACCCAGTACTTC. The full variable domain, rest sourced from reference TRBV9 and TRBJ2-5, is DSGVTQTPKHLITATGQRVTLRCSPRSGDLSVYWYQQSLDQGLQFLIQYYNGEERAKGNILERFSAQQFPDLHSELNLSSLELGDSALYFCASSPDRGRETQYFGPGTRLLVL.

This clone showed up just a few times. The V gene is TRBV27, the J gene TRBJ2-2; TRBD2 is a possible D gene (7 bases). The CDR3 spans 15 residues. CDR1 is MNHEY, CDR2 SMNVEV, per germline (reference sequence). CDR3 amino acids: CAVKYGGQETGELFF. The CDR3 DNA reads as TGTGCAGTAAAATACGGGGGGCAGGAAACCGGGGAGCTGTTTTTT.

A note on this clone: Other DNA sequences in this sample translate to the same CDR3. The CDR3 nucleotides read TGTGCCAGCAGTCCGCGGGGGGTCAGCACAGATACGCAGTATTTT. This translates into CASSPRGVSTDTQYF. The chain recombines TRBV7-9 with TRBJ2-3, with 8 positions matching TRBD2. CDR3 length: 15 amino acids. Germline V gene data show CDR1 as SEHNR and CDR2 as FQNEAQ (reference sequence). V trimming: 6 bases; J trimming: 0 bases; junction bases outside the gene matches: 5.

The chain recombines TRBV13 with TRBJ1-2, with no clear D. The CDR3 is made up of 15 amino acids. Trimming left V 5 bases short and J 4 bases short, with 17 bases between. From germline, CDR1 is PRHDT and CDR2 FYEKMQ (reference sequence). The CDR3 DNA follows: TGTGCCAGCAGCCATCCTAGCGTCGTATCCTATGGCTACACCTTC. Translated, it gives CASSHPSVVSYGYTF.

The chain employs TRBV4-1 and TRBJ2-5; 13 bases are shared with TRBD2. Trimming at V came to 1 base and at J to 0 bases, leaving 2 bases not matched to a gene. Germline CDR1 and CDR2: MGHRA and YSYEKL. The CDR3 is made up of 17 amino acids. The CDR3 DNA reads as TGCGCCAGCAGCCAAGTGACTAGCGGGGGGAACCAAGAGACCCAGTACTTC. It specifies CASSQVTSGGNQETQYF.

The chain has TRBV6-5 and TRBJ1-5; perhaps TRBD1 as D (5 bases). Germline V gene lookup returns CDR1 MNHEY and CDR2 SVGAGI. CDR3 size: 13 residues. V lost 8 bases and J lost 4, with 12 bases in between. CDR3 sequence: CASGRGRNQPQHF. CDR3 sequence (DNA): TGTGCCAGCGGAAGGGGAAGGAATCAGCCCCAGCATTTT.

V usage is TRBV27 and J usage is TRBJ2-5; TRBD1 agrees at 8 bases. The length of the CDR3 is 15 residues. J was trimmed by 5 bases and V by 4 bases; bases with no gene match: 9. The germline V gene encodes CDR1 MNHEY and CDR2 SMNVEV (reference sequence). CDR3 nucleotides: TGTGCCAGCAGTTCATCAGGGGGCGGGCAGGAGACCCAGTACTTC. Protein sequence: CASSSSGGGQETQYF.

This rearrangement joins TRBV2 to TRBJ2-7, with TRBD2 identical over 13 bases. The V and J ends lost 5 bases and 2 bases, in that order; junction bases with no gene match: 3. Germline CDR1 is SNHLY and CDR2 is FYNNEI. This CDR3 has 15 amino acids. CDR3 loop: CASSHTSGRAYEQYF. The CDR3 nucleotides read TGTGCCAGCAGTCACACTAGCGGGAGGGCCTACGAGCAGTACTTC. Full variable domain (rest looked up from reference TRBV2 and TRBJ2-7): EPEVTQTPSHQVTQMGQEVILRCVPISNHLYFYWYRQILGQKVEFLVSFYNNEISEKSEIFDDQFSVERPDGSNFTLKIRSTKLEDSAMYFCASSHTSGRAYEQYFGPGTRLTVT.

The CDR3 here is CASSLGGGPLDYEQYF. The CDR3 coding sequence is TGTGCCAGCAGTTTAGGTGGAGGGCCACTGGACTACGAGCAGTACTTC. This chain links TRBV28 with TRBJ2-7; a weak D match, TRBD2 (6 bases). This CDR3 has 16 amino acids. Germline V gene sequence: CDR1 MDHEN, CDR2 SYDVKM. The ends were cut back, 2 bases at V and 3 bases at J, with 17 bases in the middle.

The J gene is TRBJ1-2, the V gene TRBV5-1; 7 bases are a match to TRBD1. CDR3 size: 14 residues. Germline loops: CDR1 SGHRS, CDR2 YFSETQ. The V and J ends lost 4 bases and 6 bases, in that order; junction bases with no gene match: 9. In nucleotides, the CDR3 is TGCGCCAGCAGCCCAGACAGGGACTTTGATGGCTACACCTTC. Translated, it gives CASSPDRDFDGYTF.

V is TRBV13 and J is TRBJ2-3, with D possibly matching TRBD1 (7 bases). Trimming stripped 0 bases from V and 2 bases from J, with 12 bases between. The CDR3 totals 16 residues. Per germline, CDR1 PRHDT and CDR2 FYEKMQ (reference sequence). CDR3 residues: CASSLGDRTITDTQYF. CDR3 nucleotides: TGTGCCAGCAGCTTAGGGGACAGGACTATCACAGATACGCAGTATTTT.

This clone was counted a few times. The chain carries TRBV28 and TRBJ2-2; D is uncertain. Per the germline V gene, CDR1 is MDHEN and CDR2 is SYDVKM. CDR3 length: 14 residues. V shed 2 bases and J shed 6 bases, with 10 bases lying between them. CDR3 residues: CASSLSPEAGELFF. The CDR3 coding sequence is TGTGCCAGCAGTTTAAGTCCCGAGGCCGGGGAGCTGTTTTTT.

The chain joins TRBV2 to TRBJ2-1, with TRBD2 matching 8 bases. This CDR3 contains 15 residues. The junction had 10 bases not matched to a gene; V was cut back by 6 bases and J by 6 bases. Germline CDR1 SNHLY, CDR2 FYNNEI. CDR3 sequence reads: CASRTTSERANEQFF. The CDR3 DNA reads TGTGCCAGCAGAACGACTAGCGAAAGAGCCAATGAGCAGTTCTTC.

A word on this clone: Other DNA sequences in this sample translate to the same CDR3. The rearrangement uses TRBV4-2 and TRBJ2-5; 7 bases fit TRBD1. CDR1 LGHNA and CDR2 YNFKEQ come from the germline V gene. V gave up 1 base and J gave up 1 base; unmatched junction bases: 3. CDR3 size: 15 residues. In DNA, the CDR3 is TGTGCCAGCAGCCAAGGGACAGGATTCCAAGAGACCCAGTACTTC. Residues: CASSQGTGFQETQYF.

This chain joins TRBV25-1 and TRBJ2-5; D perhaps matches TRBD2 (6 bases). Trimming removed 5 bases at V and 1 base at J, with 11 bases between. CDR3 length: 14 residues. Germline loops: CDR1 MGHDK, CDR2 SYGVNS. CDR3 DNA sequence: TGTGCCAGCAGTCGGGGGAACGGCCAAGAGACCCAGTACTTC. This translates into CASSRGNGQETQYF.

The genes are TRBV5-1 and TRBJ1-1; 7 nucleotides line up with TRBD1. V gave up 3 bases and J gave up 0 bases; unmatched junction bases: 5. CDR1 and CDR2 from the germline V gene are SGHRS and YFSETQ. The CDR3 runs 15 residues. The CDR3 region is CASSSRDRLNTEAFF. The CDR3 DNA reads TGCGCCAGCAGCTCCCGGGACAGACTGAACACTGAAGCTTTCTTT.

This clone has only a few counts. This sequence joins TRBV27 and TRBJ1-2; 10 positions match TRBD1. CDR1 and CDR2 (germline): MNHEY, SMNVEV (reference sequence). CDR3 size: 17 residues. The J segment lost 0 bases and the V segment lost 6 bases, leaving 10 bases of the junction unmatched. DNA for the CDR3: TGTGCCAGCAGACCCGGGACAGGGGAACCTGCTAACTATGGCTACACCTTC. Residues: CASRPGTGEPANYGYTF.

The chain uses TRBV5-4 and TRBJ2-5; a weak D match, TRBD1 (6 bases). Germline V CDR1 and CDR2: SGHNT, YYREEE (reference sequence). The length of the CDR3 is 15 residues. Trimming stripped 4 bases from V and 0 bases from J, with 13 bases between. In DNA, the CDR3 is TGTGCCAGCAGCCGTTACGACAGGTACCAAGAGACCCAGTACTTC. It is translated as CASSRYDRYQETQYF.